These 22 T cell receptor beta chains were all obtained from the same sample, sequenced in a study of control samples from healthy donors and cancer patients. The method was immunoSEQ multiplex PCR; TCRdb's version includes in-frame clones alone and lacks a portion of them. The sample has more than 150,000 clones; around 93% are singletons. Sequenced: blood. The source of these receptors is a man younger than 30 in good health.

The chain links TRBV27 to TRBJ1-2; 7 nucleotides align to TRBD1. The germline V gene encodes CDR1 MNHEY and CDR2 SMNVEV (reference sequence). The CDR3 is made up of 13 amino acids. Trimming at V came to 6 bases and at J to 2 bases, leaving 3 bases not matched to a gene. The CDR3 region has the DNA TGTGCCAGCAGATTACAGGGGAACTATGGCTACACCTTC. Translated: CASRLQGNYGYTF.

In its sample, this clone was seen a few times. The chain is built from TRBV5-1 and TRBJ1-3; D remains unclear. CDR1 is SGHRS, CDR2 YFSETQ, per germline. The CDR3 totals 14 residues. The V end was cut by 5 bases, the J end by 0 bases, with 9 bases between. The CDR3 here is CASRDVRSGNTIYF. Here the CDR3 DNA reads TGCGCCAGCAGGGACGTCCGCTCTGGAAACACCATATATTTT. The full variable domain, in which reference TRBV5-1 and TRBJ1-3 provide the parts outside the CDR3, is KAGVTQTPRYLIKTRGQQVTLSCSPISGHRSVSWYQQTPGQGLQFLFEYFSETQRNKGNFPGRFSGRQFSNSRSEMNVSTLELGDSALYLCASRDVRSGNTIYFGEGSWLTVV.

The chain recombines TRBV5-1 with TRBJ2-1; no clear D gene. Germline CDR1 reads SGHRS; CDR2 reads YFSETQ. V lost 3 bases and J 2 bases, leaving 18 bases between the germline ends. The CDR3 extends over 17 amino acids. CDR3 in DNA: TGCGCCAGCAGCTCGAACCCGACCCCGTCGACCTACAATGAGCAGTTCTTC. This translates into CASSSNPTPSTYNEQFF.

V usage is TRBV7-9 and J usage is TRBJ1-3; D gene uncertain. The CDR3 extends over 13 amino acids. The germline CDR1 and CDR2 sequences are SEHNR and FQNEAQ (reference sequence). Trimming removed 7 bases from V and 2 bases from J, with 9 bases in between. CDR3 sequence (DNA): TGTGCCAGCATGGAGGGCACTGGAAACACCATATATTTT. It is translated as CASMEGTGNTIYF. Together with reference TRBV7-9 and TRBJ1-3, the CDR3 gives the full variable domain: DTGVSQNPRHKITKRGQNVTFRCDPISEHNRLYWYRQTLGQGPEFLTYFQNEAQLEKSRLLSDRFSAERPKGSFSTLEIQRTEQGDSAMYLCASMEGTGNTIYFGEGSWLTVV.

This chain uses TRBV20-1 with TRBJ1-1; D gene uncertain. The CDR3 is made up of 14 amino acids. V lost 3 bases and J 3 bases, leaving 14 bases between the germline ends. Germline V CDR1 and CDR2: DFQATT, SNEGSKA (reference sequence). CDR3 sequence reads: CSASRVSADTEAFF. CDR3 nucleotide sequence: TGCAGTGCTAGTCGGGTATCGGCGGACACTGAAGCTTTCTTT.

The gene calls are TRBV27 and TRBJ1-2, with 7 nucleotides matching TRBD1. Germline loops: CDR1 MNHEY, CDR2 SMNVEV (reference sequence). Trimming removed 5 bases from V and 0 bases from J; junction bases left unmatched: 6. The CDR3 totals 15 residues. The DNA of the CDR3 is TGTGCCAGCAGTCCTACAGGGGCCGCTAACTATGGCTACACCTTC. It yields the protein CASSPTGAANYGYTF.

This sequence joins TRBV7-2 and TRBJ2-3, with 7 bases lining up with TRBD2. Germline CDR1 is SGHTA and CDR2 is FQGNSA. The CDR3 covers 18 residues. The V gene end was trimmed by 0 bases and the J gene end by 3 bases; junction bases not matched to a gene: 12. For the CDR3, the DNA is TGTGCCAGCAGCTTAGCGCGAACTAGCGAGGTGAGGACAGATACGCAGTATTTT. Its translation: CASSLARTSEVRTDTQYF.

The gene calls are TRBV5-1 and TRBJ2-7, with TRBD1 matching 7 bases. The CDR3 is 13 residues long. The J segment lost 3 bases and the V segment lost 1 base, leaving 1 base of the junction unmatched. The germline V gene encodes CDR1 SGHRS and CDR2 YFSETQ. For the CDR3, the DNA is TGCGCCAGCAGCTTGCGGGACAGCTACGAGCAGTACTTC. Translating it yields CASSLRDSYEQYF.

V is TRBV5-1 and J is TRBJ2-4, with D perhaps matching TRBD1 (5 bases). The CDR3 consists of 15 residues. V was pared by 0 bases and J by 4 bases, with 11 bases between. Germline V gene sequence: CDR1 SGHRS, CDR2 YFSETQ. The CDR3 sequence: CASSLGGLPKNIQYF. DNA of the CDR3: TGCGCCAGCAGCTTGGGGGGCCTGCCTAAAAACATTCAGTACTTC.

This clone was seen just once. As DNA, the CDR3 is TGTGCCAGCAGCCTCTACGGGACTACCTACGAGCAGTACTTC. It translates to CASSLYGTTYEQYF. J is TRBJ2-7 and V is TRBV7-2; TRBD2 aligns across 7 bases. The J segment lost 2 bases and the V segment lost 5 bases, leaving 6 bases of the junction unmatched. The V gene's germline CDR1 is SGHTA and CDR2 FQGNSA. CDR3 length: 14 residues.

CDR3 coding DNA: TGTGCCAGCAGTCGGACAGGGTTTGGGTACAATGAGCAGTTCTTC. This sequence encodes CASSRTGFGYNEQFF. This chain joins TRBV6-5 and TRBJ2-1; 8 positions agree with TRBD1. CDR1 MNHEY and CDR2 SVGAGI come from the germline V gene. V lost 5 bases and J lost 4; bases outside the gene matches: 7. The CDR3 has 15 amino acids.

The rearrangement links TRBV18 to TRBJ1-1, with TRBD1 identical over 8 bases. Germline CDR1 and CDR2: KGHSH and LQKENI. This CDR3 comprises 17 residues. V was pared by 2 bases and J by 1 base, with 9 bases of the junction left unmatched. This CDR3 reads CASSPVAQGEGNTEAFF. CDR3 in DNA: TGTGCCAGCTCACCAGTCGCACAGGGGGAGGGGAACACTGAAGCTTTCTTT.

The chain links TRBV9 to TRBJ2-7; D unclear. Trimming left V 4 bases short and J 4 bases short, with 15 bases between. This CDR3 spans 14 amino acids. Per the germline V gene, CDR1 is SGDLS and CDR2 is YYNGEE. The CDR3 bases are TGTGCCAGCAGCAGTAACGCCTCGCCTTACGAGCAGTACTTC. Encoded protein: CASSSNASPYEQYF.

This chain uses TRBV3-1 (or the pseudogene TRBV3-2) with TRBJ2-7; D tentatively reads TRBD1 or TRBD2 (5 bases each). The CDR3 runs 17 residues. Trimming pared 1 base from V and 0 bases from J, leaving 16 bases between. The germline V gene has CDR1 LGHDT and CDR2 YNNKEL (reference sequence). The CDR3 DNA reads TGTGCCAGCAGCCAAGGGCTAGGGTGGGGGAGCTCCTACGAGCAGTACTTC. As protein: CASSQGLGWGSSYEQYF.

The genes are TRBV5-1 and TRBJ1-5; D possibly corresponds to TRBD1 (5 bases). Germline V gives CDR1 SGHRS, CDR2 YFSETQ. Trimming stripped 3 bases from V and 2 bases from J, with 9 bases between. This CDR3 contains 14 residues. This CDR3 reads CASSWGGGNQPQHF. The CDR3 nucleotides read TGCGCCAGCAGCTGGGGGGGAGGCAATCAGCCCCAGCATTTT.

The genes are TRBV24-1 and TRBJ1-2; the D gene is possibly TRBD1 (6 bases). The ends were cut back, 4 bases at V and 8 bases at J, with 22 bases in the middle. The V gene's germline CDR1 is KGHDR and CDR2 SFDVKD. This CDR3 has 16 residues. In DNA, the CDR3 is TGTGCCACCAGTGAGTCGACAGGCCCCAGTGTTCGGGGCTACACCTTC. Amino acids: CATSESTGPSVRGYTF.

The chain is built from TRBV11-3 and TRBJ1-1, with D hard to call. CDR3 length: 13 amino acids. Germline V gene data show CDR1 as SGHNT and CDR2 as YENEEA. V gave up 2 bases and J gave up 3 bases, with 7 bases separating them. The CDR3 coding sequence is TGTGCCAGCAGCTTATGGAGTTACACTGAAGCTTTCTTT. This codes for CASSLWSYTEAFF.

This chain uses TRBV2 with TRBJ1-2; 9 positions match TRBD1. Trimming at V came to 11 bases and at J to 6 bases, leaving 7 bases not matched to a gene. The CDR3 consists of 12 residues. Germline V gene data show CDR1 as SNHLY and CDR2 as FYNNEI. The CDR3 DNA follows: TGTGCCGCCCACAGGGGGCGAGATGGCTACACCTTC. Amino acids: CAAHRGRDGYTF.

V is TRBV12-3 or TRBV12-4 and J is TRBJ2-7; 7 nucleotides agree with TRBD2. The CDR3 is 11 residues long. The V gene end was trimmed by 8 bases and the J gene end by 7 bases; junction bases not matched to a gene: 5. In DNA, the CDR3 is TGTGCCAGCGGAAAGCGGGAAGAGCAGTACTTC. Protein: CASGKREEQYF.

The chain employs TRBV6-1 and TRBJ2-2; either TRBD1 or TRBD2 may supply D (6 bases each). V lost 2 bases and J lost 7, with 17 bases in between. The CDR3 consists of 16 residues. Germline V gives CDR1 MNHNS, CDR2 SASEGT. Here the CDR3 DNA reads TGTGCCAGCAGTGAAACGGGGGCGCCTCTGAGCGGGGAGCTGTTTTTT. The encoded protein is CASSETGAPLSGELFF.

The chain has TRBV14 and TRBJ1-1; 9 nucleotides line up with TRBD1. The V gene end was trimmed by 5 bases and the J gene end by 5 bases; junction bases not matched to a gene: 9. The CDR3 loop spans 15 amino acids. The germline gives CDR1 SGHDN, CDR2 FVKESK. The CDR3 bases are TGTGCCAGCAGCGACTCGGGACAGGGCCAGACTGAAGCTTTCTTT. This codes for CASSDSGQGQTEAFF.

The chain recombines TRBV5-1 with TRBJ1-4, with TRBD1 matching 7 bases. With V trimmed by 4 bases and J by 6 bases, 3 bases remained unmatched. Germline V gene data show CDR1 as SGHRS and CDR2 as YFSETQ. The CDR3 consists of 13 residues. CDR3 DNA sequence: TGCGCCAGCAGCGCCGGGACAGATGAAAAACTGTTTTTT. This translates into CASSAGTDEKLFF.